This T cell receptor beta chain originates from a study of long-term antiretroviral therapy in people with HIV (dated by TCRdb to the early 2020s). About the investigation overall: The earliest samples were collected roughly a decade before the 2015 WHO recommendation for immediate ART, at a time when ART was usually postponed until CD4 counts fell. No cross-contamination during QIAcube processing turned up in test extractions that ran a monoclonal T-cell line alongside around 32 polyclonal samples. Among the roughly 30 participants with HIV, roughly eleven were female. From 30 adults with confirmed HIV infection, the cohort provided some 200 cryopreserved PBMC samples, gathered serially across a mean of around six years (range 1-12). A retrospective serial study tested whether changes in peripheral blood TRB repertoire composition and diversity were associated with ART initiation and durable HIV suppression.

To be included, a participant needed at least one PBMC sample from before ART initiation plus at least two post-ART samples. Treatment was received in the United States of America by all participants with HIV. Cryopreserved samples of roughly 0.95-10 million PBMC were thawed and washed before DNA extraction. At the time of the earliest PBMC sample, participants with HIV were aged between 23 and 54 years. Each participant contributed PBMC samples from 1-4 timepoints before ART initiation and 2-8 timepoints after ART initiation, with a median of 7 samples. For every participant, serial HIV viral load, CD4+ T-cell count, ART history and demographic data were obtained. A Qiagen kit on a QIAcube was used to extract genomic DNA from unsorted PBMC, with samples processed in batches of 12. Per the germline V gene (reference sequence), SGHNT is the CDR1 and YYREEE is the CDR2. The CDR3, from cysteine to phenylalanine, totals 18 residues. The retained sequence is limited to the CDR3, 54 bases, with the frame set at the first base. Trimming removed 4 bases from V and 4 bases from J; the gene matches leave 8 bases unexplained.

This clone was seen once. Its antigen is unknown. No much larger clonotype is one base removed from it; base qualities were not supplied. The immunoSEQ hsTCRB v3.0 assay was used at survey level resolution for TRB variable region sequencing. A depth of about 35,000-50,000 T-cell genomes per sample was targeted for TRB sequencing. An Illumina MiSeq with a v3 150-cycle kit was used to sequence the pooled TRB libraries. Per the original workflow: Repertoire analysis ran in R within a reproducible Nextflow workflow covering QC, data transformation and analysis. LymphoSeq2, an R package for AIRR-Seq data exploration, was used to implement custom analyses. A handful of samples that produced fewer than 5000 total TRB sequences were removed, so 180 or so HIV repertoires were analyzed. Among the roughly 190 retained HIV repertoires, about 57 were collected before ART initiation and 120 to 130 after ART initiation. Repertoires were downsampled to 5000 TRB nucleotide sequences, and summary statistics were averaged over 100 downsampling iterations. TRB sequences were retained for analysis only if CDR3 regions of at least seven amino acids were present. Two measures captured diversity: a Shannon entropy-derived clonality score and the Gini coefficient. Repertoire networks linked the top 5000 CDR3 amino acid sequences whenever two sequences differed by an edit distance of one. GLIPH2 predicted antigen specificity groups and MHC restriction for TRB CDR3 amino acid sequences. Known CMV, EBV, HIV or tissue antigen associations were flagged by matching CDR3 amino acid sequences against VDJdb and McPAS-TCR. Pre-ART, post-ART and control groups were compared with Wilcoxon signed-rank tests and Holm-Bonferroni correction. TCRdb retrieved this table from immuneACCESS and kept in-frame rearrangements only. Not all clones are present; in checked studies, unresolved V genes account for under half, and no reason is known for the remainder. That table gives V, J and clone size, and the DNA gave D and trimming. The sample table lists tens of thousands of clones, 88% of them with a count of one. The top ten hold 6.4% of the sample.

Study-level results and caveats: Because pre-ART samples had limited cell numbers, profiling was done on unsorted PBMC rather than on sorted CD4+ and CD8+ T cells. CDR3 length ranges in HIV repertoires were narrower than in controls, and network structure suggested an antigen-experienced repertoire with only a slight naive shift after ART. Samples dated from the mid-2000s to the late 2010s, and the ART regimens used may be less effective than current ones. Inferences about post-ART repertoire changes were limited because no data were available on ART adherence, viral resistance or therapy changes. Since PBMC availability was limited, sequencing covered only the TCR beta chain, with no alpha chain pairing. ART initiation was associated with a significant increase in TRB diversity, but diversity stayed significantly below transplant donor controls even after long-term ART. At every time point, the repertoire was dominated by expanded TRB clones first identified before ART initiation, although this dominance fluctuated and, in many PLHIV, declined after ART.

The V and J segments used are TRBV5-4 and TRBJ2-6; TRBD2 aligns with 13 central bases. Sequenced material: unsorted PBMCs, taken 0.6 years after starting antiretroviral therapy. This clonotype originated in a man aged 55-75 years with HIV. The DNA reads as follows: TGTGCCAGCAGCACAGGGACTAGCGGGACTCTGGGGGCCAACGTCCTGACTTTC. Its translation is CASSTGTSGTLGANVLTF. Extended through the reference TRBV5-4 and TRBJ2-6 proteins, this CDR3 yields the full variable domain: ETGVTQSPTHLIKTRGQQVTLRCSSQSGHNTVSWYQQALGQGPQFIFQYYREEENGRGNFPPRFSGLQFPNYSSELNVNALELDDSALYLCASSTGTSGTLGANVLTFGAGSRLTVL.